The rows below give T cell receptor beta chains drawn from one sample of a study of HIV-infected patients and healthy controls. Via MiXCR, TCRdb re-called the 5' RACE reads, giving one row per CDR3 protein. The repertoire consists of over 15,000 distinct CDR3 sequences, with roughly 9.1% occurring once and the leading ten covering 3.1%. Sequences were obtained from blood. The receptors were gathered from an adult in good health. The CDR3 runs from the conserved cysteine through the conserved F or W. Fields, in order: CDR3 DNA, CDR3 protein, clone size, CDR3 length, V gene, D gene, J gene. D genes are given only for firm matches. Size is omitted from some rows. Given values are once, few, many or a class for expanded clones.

cdr3_nt: TGTGCCAGCGGCTCCTGGGACACTGAAGCTTTCTTT
cdr3_aa: CASGSWDTEAFF
clone_size: many
cdr3_length: 12
v_call: TRBV6-2/TRBV6-3
d_call: .
j_call: TRBJ1-1

cdr3_nt: TGTGCCAGCAGTTCGCCCCGGGACGGGGGGAAAGAGCAGTACTTC
cdr3_aa: CASSSPRDGGKEQYF
clone_size: many
cdr3_length: 15
v_call: TRBV12-3/TRBV12-4
d_call: TRBD2
j_call: TRBJ2-7

cdr3_nt: TGTGCCAGTAGTATACGGAGGGAGCGGTACAATGAGCAGTTCTTC
cdr3_aa: CASSIRRERYNEQFF
clone_size: many
cdr3_length: 15
v_call: TRBV19
d_call: .
j_call: TRBJ2-1

cdr3_nt: TGCAGTGCTAGGACTAGCGGGAGGCCCAGCTCCTACGAGCAGTACTTC
cdr3_aa: CSARTSGRPSSYEQYF
clone_size: many
cdr3_length: 16
v_call: TRBV20-1
d_call: TRBD2
j_call: TRBJ2-7

cdr3_nt: TGTGCCAGCAGCTTAGAACAGGGCCCCATGGGCGGGCAGTACTTC
cdr3_aa: CASSLEQGPMGGQYF
clone_size: many
cdr3_length: 15
v_call: TRBV7-8
d_call: .
j_call: TRBJ2-7

cdr3_nt: TGTGCCAGCAGCTTCCGTGCGGTGGGAGGGACCGGGGAGCTGTTTTTT
cdr3_aa: CASSFRAVGGTGELFF
clone_size: .
cdr3_length: 16
v_call: TRBV7-8
d_call: TRBD2
j_call: TRBJ2-2

cdr3_nt: TGTGCTGTAGGTGGTAGCGGGACCTACGAGCAGTACTTC
cdr3_aa: CAVGGSGTYEQYF
clone_size: .
cdr3_length: 13
v_call: TRBV19
d_call: TRBD2
j_call: TRBJ2-7

cdr3_nt: TGTGCCAGCAGTTTAGAAAGGGATTCGGTTGAAGCTTTCTTT
cdr3_aa: CASSLERDSVEAFF
clone_size: many
cdr3_length: 14
v_call: TRBV6-1
d_call: .
j_call: TRBJ1-1

cdr3_nt: TGTGCCAGCAGCTTAGGACTAGCGGGAGACGAGCAGTACTTC
cdr3_aa: CASSLGLAGDEQYF
clone_size: .
cdr3_length: 14
v_call: TRBV7-3
d_call: TRBD2
j_call: TRBJ2-7

cdr3_nt: TGTGCCAGCAGCTCGGGCTCTGGAAACACCATATATTTT
cdr3_aa: CASSSGSGNTIYF
clone_size: many
cdr3_length: 13
v_call: TRBV6-6
d_call: .
j_call: TRBJ1-3

cdr3_nt: TGTGCCTGGACCAGCGGCCAAGAGACCCAGTACTTC
cdr3_aa: CAWTSGQETQYF
clone_size: many
cdr3_length: 12
v_call: TRBV30
d_call: .
j_call: TRBJ2-5

cdr3_nt: TGTGCCAGCAGTCCGACAGGGGGTATAGGTCAGCCCCAGCATTTT
cdr3_aa: CASSPTGGIGQPQHF
clone_size: many
cdr3_length: 15
v_call: TRBV28
d_call: TRBD1
j_call: TRBJ1-5

cdr3_nt: TGTGCCAGCAGTCCCGCAGATAGGTTGGAAGAGACCCAGTACTTC
cdr3_aa: CASSPADRLEETQYF
clone_size: .
cdr3_length: 15
v_call: TRBV25-1
d_call: .
j_call: TRBJ2-5

cdr3_nt: TGTGCCAGCAGCTTAATCAGAAACACTGAAGCTTTCTTT
cdr3_aa: CASSLIRNTEAFF
clone_size: once
cdr3_length: 13
v_call: TRBV11-2
d_call: .
j_call: TRBJ1-1

cdr3_nt: TGCAGCGTTGGAAACCACCGGGACACTGAAGCTTTCTTT
cdr3_aa: CSVGNHRDTEAFF
clone_size: many
cdr3_length: 13
v_call: TRBV29-1
d_call: .
j_call: TRBJ1-1

cdr3_nt: TGTGCCAGCAGCACTAGCGGGAGAGGAGATACGCAGTATTTT
cdr3_aa: CASSTSGRGDTQYF
clone_size: many
cdr3_length: 14
v_call: TRBV12-3/TRBV12-4
d_call: TRBD2
j_call: TRBJ2-3

cdr3_nt: TGTGCCAGCAGGCCGGGACTCCATTACGAGCAGTACTTC
cdr3_aa: CASRPGLHYEQYF
clone_size: medium-sized
cdr3_length: 13
v_call: TRBV6-2/TRBV6-3
d_call: .
j_call: TRBJ2-7

cdr3_nt: TGTGCCAGCAGTCACGGCGGAACAGGGACCTACTACGAGCAGTACTTC
cdr3_aa: CASSHGGTGTYYEQYF
clone_size: many
cdr3_length: 16
v_call: TRBV12-3/TRBV12-4
d_call: .
j_call: TRBJ2-7

cdr3_nt: TGTGCCAGCAGTCCAAGGTTGAGGGAGCAGTTCTTC
cdr3_aa: CASSPRLREQFF
clone_size: .
cdr3_length: 12
v_call: TRBV12-3/TRBV12-4
d_call: .
j_call: TRBJ2-1

cdr3_nt: TGCAGCGTTGAGGGATCCGGGGCGGACGAGACCCAGTACTTC
cdr3_aa: CSVEGSGADETQYF
clone_size: few
cdr3_length: 14
v_call: TRBV29-1
d_call: .
j_call: TRBJ2-5

cdr3_nt: TGTGCCAGCAGCGAGGTTGGGGCCAACGTCCTGACTTTC
cdr3_aa: CASSEVGANVLTF
clone_size: many
cdr3_length: 13
v_call: TRBV12-3/TRBV12-4
d_call: .
j_call: TRBJ2-6

cdr3_nt: TGCGCCAGCAGCCAAGATCCCTACACAGATACGCAGTATTTT
cdr3_aa: CASSQDPYTDTQYF
clone_size: many
cdr3_length: 14
v_call: TRBV4-1
d_call: .
j_call: TRBJ2-3

cdr3_nt: TGTGCCAGCAGCCTGACAGGGAGGGGCATTCAGTACTTC
cdr3_aa: CASSLTGRGIQYF
clone_size: many
cdr3_length: 13
v_call: TRBV6-1
d_call: .
j_call: TRBJ2-4

cdr3_nt: TGTGCCAGCAGCCGTACAGGGGAAGGAAACACCATATATTTT
cdr3_aa: CASSRTGEGNTIYF
clone_size: many
cdr3_length: 14
v_call: TRBV12-3/TRBV12-4
d_call: TRBD1
j_call: TRBJ1-3

cdr3_nt: TGTGACAGCAGCTTAACCGCTGGAGGGGCAGATACGCAGTATTTT
cdr3_aa: CDSSLTAGGADTQYF
clone_size: .
cdr3_length: 15
v_call: TRBV7-3
d_call: .
j_call: TRBJ2-3

cdr3_nt: TGCAGCGTCGGGGACCTCGCGACAGATACGCAGTATTTT
cdr3_aa: CSVGDLATDTQYF
clone_size: few
cdr3_length: 13
v_call: TRBV29-1
d_call: .
j_call: TRBJ2-3

cdr3_nt: TGTGCCAGCAGCTCACGACTAGGACGTCAATACAATGAGCAGTTCTTC
cdr3_aa: CASSSRLGRQYNEQFF
clone_size: many
cdr3_length: 16
v_call: TRBV7-9
d_call: .
j_call: TRBJ2-1

cdr3_nt: TGTGCCACCCGGGCGAGGACTGGCGAGCAGTACTTC
cdr3_aa: CATRARTGEQYF
clone_size: many
cdr3_length: 12
v_call: TRBV5-4
d_call: .
j_call: TRBJ2-7

cdr3_nt: TGTGCCAGCAGCCAAACAGGGGGTTTGGACGAGCAGTACTTC
cdr3_aa: CASSQTGGLDEQYF
clone_size: many
cdr3_length: 14
v_call: TRBV3-1
d_call: TRBD1
j_call: TRBJ2-7

cdr3_nt: TGTGCCAGCAGCTTAGCACAGGGGGAAGTCTATGGCTACACCTTC
cdr3_aa: CASSLAQGEVYGYTF
clone_size: .
cdr3_length: 15
v_call: TRBV7-6
d_call: TRBD1
j_call: TRBJ1-2

cdr3_nt: TGTGCCAGCAGTCCCCGCGGCCTTGTTGGCCCGGGCGAGCAGTACTTC
cdr3_aa: CASSPRGLVGPGEQYF
clone_size: many
cdr3_length: 16
v_call: TRBV12-3/TRBV12-4
d_call: .
j_call: TRBJ2-7

cdr3_nt: TGTGCCACCAGCAGATCAATCACAGATACGCAGTATTTT
cdr3_aa: CATSRSITDTQYF
clone_size: medium-sized
cdr3_length: 13
v_call: TRBV15
d_call: .
j_call: TRBJ2-3

cdr3_nt: TGTGCCAGCAGTGATCGAGGGACGCACGAGCAGTACTTC
cdr3_aa: CASSDRGTHEQYF
clone_size: .
cdr3_length: 13
v_call: TRBV6-1
d_call: .
j_call: TRBJ2-7